The 17 T cell receptor beta chains presented below share a single source sample, sequenced in a study of metastatic and nonmetastatic thyroid tumors. Each patient came to thyroid surgery without any prior treatment (of any kind). TCRdb ran MiXCR on the PCR reads. The sample lists tens of thousands of clones, 18% seen once, with over 9.5% in the top ten. Sequences were obtained from blood. All receptors come from a female donor with papillary thyroid cancer or a benign thyroid nodule (not recorded which). Some clones in this sample may be carry-over from other donors' samples.

This clone has at least ten counts. V and J are TRBV6-1 and TRBJ2-3; D gene ambiguous. V lost 5 bases, J lost 0 bases, and 9 bases lay in between. The length of the CDR3 is 14 residues. CDR1 is MNHNS, CDR2 SASEGT, per germline. The CDR3 DNA sequence: TGTGCCAGCAGTCAGCCATTTAGCACAGATACGCAGTATTTT. This codes for CASSQPFSTDTQYF.

This clone showed up many times. V and J are TRBV28 and TRBJ1-1; 10 bases align to TRBD1. This CDR3 region has 13 residues. The V segment lost 4 bases and the J segment 8 bases; nucleotides outside the gene matches: 4. Germline lookup yields CDR1 MDHEN and CDR2 SYDVKM. CDR3 sequence reads: CASSSPGQGEAFF. The CDR3 bases are TGTGCCAGCAGTTCCCCGGGACAGGGGGAAGCTTTCTTT.

This clone has at least ten counts. This chain links TRBV20-1 with TRBJ1-1; no definite D call. Trimming pared 0 bases from V and 3 bases from J, leaving 17 bases between. The CDR3 loop spans 16 amino acids. Germline CDR1 and CDR2: DFQATT and SNEGSKA (reference sequence). Here the CDR3 reads CSARDDARPLDTEAFF. CDR3 DNA sequence: TGCAGTGCTAGAGATGACGCAAGGCCTTTGGACACTGAAGCTTTCTTT.

This clone came up a few times. In nucleotides, the CDR3 is TGTGCCAGCAGCTATCGTACAGGGGGTGGCACCGGGGAGCTGTTTTTT. Translated, it gives CASSYRTGGGTGELFF. The chain recombines TRBV6-1 with TRBJ2-2, with 8 bases that match TRBD1. Trimming at V came to 6 bases and at J to 4 bases, leaving 10 bases not matched to a gene. The CDR3 has 16 residues. CDR1 MNHNS and CDR2 SASEGT come from the germline V gene.

The chain joins TRBV30 to TRBJ2-7; D could derive from TRBD1 or TRBD2 (5 bases each). CDR1 GTSNPN and CDR2 SVGIG come from the germline V gene (reference sequence). The CDR3 runs 15 residues. Trimming removed 8 bases at V and 1 base at J, with 21 bases between. CDR3 sequence: CATPRAASSSYEQYF. CDR3 DNA sequence: TGTGCCACCCCCAGGGCGGCTAGCTCTTCCTACGAGCAGTACTTC. The full variable domain, its missing parts supplied by reference TRBV30 and TRBJ2-7, is SQTIHQWPATLVQPVGSPLSLECTVEGTSNPNLYWYRQAAGRGLQLLFYSVGIGQISSEVPQNLSASRPQDRQFILSSKKLLLSDSGFYLCATPRAASSSYEQYFGPGTRLTVT.

This chain joins TRBV11-2 and TRBJ1-2; TRBD1 might be the D (5 bases). The V gene lost 3 bases and the J gene lost 2 bases, with 16 bases spanning the gap. From germline, CDR1 is SGHAT and CDR2 FQNNGV. This CDR3 spans 16 amino acids. The CDR3 nucleotides are TGTGCCAGCAGCTTGTCTGAGGGGCTGGGAAACTATGGCTACACCTTC. This sequence encodes CASSLSEGLGNYGYTF.

J is TRBJ1-1 and V is TRBV5-1, with 9 positions matching TRBD1. The CDR3 totals 15 residues. The V segment lost 4 bases and the J segment 4 bases; nucleotides outside the gene matches: 8. Germline-derived CDR1 and CDR2 are SGHRS and YFSETQ. CDR3: CASSTTATGGTEAFF. The CDR3 nucleotides are TGCGCCAGCAGCACGACCGCGACAGGGGGCACTGAAGCTTTCTTT.

This clone was detected many times. The chain joins TRBV27 to TRBJ2-5; 7 bases match TRBD1. The CDR3 is 14 residues long. The germline V gene encodes CDR1 MNHEY and CDR2 SMNVEV (reference sequence). Losses at the gene ends were 2 bases for V and 2 bases for J; bases not matched to a gene: 2. The CDR3 nucleotides read TGTGCCAGCAGTTTAGAGGGGGCACAAGAGACCCAGTACTTC. As protein: CASSLEGAQETQYF.

The chain combines TRBV5-1 with TRBJ2-7; D is possibly TRBD1 (6 bases). The CDR3 length is 16 residues. V was trimmed by 0 bases and J by 2 bases, leaving 15 bases between them. CDR1 SGHRS and CDR2 YFSETQ come from the germline V gene. The CDR3 sequence: CASSLAGRTDAYEQYF. The CDR3 DNA follows: TGCGCCAGCAGCTTGGCGGGACGGACAGATGCCTACGAGCAGTACTTC.

There are a few counts of this clone. Given a much more abundant clone one base away, this may be a read error. Because it lacks the conserved phenylalanine or tryptophan at the end, this CDR3 is likely a read error. The rearrangement uses TRBV4-3 and TRBJ1-2, with 7 nucleotides matching TRBD1. Looked up from germline, CDR1 is LGHNA and CDR2 is YSLEER. V was pared by 3 bases and J by 2 bases, with 6 bases of the junction left unmatched. The CDR3 totals 15 residues. CDR3 sequence: CASSQTTGDNYGYTL. CDR3 in DNA: TGCGCCAGCAGCCAGACTACAGGGGACAACTATGGCTACACCCTC.

This clone was seen more than once but under ten times. Just one base apart from a much larger clone, this may be a read error. This sample also contains other DNA sequences that code for the same CDR3. The chain employs TRBV29-1 and TRBJ2-5; a possible D gene is TRBD1 (6 bases). This CDR3 is built from 12 residues. From germline, CDR1 is SQVTM and CDR2 ANQGSEA. For the CDR3, the DNA is TGCAGTGTCCGACAGGTTCAAGAGACCCAGTACTTC. This codes for CSVRQVQETQYF.

This clone was counted between two and nine times. A much bigger clone sits one base away, suggesting this may be a read error. V is TRBV20-1 and J is TRBJ2-5, with 9 bases identical to TRBD2. J gave up 5 bases and V 5 bases, and 9 bases lay outside the gene matches. The germline gives CDR1 DFQATT, CDR2 SNEGSKA (reference sequence). The CDR3 is made up of 14 amino acids. CDR3 sequence reads: CSARLAGRWETQYF. The CDR3 nucleotides are TGCAGTGCTCGCCTAGCGGGACGATGGGAGACCCAGTACTTC.

This clone was observed many times. This sequence joins TRBV7-2 and TRBJ2-3; no definite D call. Trimming removed 2 bases at V and 5 bases at J, with 11 bases between. Per the germline V gene, CDR1 is SGHTA and CDR2 is FQGNSA. There are 14 residues in the CDR3. The CDR3 region is CASSLLGYGDTQYF. The CDR3 nucleotides are TGTGCCAGCAGCTTATTGGGTTATGGAGATACGCAGTATTTT.

This clone was detected once. One end of the junction does not line up with germline, which may come from a read error. V usage is TRBV20-1 and J usage is TRBJ2-1, with D perhaps matching TRBD2 (5 bases). CDR1 is DFQATT, CDR2 SNEGSKA, per germline (reference sequence). The CDR3 has 15 residues. This CDR3 reads CSASTGDVNYNEQFF. As DNA, the CDR3 is TGCAGCGCTAGCACCGGCGATGTTAACTACAATGAGCAGTTCTTC.

This clone was observed a single time. The junction shows a germline mismatch at one end, possibly a read error. The chain couples TRBV11-2 to TRBJ2-7, with D maybe TRBD2 (5 bases). Germline CDR1 is SGHAT and CDR2 is FQNNGV. The length of the CDR3 is 17 residues. The CDR3 region is CASSPQEAGRSSYDQYF. Written as DNA, the CDR3 is TGTGCCAGCAGCCCCCAGGAGGCAGGCCGCTCGTCCTACGATCAGTACTTC.

Many counts were recorded for this clone. CDR3 sequence (DNA): TGCGCCAGCAGCCTTTCCGGGACTAGAAACACCGGGGAGCTGTTTTTT. It codes for CASSLSGTRNTGELFF. The J gene is TRBJ2-2, the V gene TRBV4-1; the match to TRBD2 covers 8 bases. The CDR3 covers 16 residues. The trim removed 4 bases at V and 2 bases at J, leaving 6 bases unmatched. Germline CDR1 is MGHRA and CDR2 is YSYEKL.

This clone was seen many times. The chain couples TRBV5-5 to TRBJ2-2; 10 bases map to TRBD2. V trimming: 5 bases; J trimming: 2 bases; junction bases outside the gene matches: 6. Germline V lookup: CDR1 SGHKS, CDR2 YYEKEE (reference sequence). This CDR3 has 16 amino acids. The CDR3 bases are TGTGCCAGCAGATCAAGCGGGAGGGCCAACACCGGGGAGCTGTTTTTT. Its translation: CASRSSGRANTGELFF.